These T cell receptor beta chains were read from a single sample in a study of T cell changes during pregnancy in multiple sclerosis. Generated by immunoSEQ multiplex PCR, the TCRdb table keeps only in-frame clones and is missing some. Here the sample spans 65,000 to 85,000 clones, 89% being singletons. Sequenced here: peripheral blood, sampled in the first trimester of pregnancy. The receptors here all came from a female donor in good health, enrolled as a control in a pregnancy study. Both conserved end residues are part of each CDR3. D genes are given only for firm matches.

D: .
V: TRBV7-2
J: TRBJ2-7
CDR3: CASSLEGPQSYEQYF

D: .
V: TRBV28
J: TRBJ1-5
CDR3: CASSLLQGVGQPQHF

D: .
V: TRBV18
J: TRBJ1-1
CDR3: CASSPPVGLTEAFF

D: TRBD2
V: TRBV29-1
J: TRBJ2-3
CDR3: CSVVPRLAGNTDTQYF

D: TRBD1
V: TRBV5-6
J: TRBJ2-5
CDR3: CASSPTDRGAETQYF

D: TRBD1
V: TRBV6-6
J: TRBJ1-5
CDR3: CASSPDRGDNQPQHF

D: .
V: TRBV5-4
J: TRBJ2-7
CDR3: CASSWGSPGRGYEQYF

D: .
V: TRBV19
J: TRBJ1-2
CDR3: CASSSRIRDGYTF

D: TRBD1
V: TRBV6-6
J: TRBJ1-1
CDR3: CASSTNQGGDTEAFF

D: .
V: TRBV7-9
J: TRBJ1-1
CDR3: CASSLEANTEAFF

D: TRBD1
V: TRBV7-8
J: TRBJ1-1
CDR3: CASSLVSRGLTEAFF

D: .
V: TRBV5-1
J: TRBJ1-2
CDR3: CASSLAQSYGYTF

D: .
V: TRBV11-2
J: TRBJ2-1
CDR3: CASSRREGGRGNEQFF

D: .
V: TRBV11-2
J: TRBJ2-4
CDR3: CASSPGRVIKNIQYF

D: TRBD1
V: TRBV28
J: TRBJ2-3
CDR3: CASSFLPGQSTDTQYF

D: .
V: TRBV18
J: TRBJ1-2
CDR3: CASSPPRGNGYTF

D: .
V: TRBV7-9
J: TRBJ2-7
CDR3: CASSLDRGLDLFSYEQYF

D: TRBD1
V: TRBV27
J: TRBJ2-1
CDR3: CASSIDRVYNEQFF

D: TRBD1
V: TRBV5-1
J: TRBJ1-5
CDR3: CASSLGGGTGRDYSNQPQHF

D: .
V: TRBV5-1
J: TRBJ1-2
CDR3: CASSLELVAESFNYGYTF

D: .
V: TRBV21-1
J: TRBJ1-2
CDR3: CARQGYNYGYTF

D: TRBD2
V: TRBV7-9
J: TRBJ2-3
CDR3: CASSLTSGGRTIADTQYF

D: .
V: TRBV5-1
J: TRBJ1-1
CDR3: CASSSAGMNTEAFF

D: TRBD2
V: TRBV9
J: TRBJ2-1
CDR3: CASSVTGLAFGNEQFF

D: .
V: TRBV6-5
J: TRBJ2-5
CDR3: CASSYEGLREQYF

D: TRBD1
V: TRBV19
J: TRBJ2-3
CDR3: CASSLDRVSTDTQYF

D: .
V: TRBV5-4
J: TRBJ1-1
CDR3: CASSLESGHHTEAFF

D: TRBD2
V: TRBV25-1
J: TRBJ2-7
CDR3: CASSDVPSGSRSQYF

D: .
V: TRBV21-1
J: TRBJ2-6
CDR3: CASSKGGGQGPGGANVLTF

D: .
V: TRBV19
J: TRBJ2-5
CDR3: CASSMMLRGFGETQYF

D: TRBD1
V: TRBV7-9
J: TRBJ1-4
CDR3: CASSIDRGANEKLFF

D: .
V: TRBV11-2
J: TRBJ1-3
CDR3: CASSPGPSGNTIYF

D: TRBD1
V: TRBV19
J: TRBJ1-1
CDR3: CASTLGRGQDTEAFF

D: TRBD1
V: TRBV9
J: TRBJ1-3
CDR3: CASSVGQGAGNTIYF

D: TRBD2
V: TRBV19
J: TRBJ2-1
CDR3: CASSPLTSGPVSYNEQFF

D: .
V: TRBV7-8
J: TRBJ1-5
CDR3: CASSQRRETSNQPQHF

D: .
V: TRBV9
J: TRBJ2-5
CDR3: CASSATEMGETQYF

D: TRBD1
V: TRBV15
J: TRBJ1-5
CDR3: CATSRVQGVGQPQHF

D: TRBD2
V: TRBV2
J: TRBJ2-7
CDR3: CASNAGLAATYEQYF

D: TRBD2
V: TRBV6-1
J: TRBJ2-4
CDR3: CASSIQREIQYF

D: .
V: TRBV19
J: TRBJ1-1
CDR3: CASSIRGLTNTEAFF

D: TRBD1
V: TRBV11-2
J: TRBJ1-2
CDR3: CASSVNYRGRVGYTF

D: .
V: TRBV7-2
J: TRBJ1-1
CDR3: CASSLLTALEAFF